These 10 T cell receptor beta chains were all obtained from the same sample, sequenced in a study of T cells in Graves' hyperthyroidism and ophthalmopathy. The CDR3 regions of TCR beta were amplified from RNA transcripts. First-round RT-PCR targeting the TCR CDR3 was performed with the HTBI primer set. TCRdb analysed the multiplex PCR reads with MiXCR anew, one entry per CDR3 protein. The data contain around 210,000 distinct CDR3 sequences, less than 20% of them singletons. Sequencing was carried out using blood. Source of these receptors: a woman aged 45-65 years with Graves' hyperthyroidism.

The V call is TRBV12-3 or TRBV12-4, the J call TRBJ2-7, with D possibly being TRBD2 (6 bases). Trimming stripped 0 bases from V and 0 bases from J, with 15 bases between. The CDR3 is 17 residues long. The CDR3 DNA follows: TGTGCCAGCAGTTTAGCGCTCAGGGAGGAGTACTCCTACGAGCAGTACTTC. This codes for CASSLALREEYSYEQYF.

This clonotype was counted many times. V and J are TRBV27 and TRBJ1-1; no reliable D call. Per the germline V gene, CDR1 is MNHEY and CDR2 is SMNVEV (reference sequence). The CDR3 extends over 15 amino acids. V lost 0 bases to trimming and J lost 3 bases, with 11 bases between them. The CDR3, as DNA: TGTGCCAGCAGTTTATCGCTCGATTTGGACACTGAAGCTTTCTTT. Translation: CASSLSLDLDTEAFF.

V and J are TRBV19 and TRBJ2-3; D ambiguous. Germline V gene lookup returns CDR1 LNHDA and CDR2 SQIVND (reference sequence). This CDR3 comprises 15 residues. The ends were cut back, 3 bases at V and 4 bases at J, with 14 bases in the middle. In DNA form, the CDR3 reads TGTGCCAGTAGTATCCTGAGGACGACGGCAGATACGCAGTATTTT. Amino acid sequence: CASSILRTTADTQYF.

The sample holds a few counts of this clonotype. The chain recombines TRBV30 with TRBJ2-7; 7 bases are shared with TRBD1. Germline loops: CDR1 GTSNPN, CDR2 SVGIG (reference sequence). Trimming took 3 bases from V and 3 from J; bases not matched to a gene: 8. The CDR3 is 14 amino acids. The CDR3 DNA reads TGTGCCTGGAGAGGAGTAGGGGGCGGCTACGAGCAGTACTTC. Translation gives CAWRGVGGGYEQYF.

This clonotype has a count of ten or more. The rearrangement joins TRBV6-1 to TRBJ1-5; TRBD1 matches at 10 bases. V lost 6 bases to trimming and J lost 5 bases; unmatched junction nucleotides: 1. The CDR3 runs 13 residues. Germline V gives CDR1 MNHNS, CDR2 SASEGT. CDR3: CASRGTGDQPQHF. CDR3 sequence (DNA): TGTGCCAGCAGAGGGACAGGGGATCAGCCCCAGCATTTT.

This clonotype was detected a few times. The rearrangement uses TRBV7-9 and TRBJ2-3; TRBD2 agrees at 8 bases. Germline V gene data show CDR1 as SEHNR and CDR2 as FQNEAQ (reference sequence). The trim removed 5 bases at V and 4 bases at J, leaving 5 bases unmatched. The CDR3 sequence is 14 residues long. CDR3 loop: CASSPSGSADTQYF. In nucleotides, the CDR3 is TGTGCCAGCAGCCCCAGCGGGAGTGCAGATACGCAGTATTTT.

A few counts support this clonotype. The chain recombines TRBV10-3 with TRBJ2-1, with no clear D. Trimming removed 0 bases from V and 5 bases from J, with 8 bases in between. In germline, CDR1 is ENHRY, CDR2 SYGVKD. The CDR3 is 14 residues long. Written as DNA, the CDR3 is TGTGCCATCAGTGAGTCGGGCAGCGACAATGAGCAGTTCTTC. Encoded protein: CAISESGSDNEQFF.

This clonotype was seen more than once but under ten times. A much bigger clone sits one base away, suggesting this may be a read error. The V gene is TRBV15, the J gene TRBJ1-1; no clear D. CDR1 and CDR2 (germline): LNHNV, YYDKDF (reference sequence). This CDR3 comprises 16 residues. CDR3 sequence (DNA): TGTACCACCAGCAGAGGACCCCGGGCGATGAACACTGAAGCTTTCTTT. It translates to CTTSRGPRAMNTEAFF.

Regarding this clonotype: A much larger clone differs from this one at a single base, so this may be a read error. The chain couples TRBV6-1 to TRBJ2-5; tentatively, D is TRBD2 (6 bases). Germline CDR1 and CDR2: MNHNS and SASEGT. Deletions cut 5 bases from V and 3 bases from J, with 13 bases between. This CDR3 is built from 14 residues. The CDR3 DNA sequence: TGTGCCAGCAGTAGACTAGTGGAGGAAGAGACCCAGTACTTC. It encodes CASSRLVEEETQYF.

This clonotype showed up just a few times. One end of the junction fails to match germline, which may point to a read error. The CDR3 spells CSAWTSGNTDAQYF. The CDR3 DNA follows: TGCAGTGCATGGACTAGCGGAAACACAGATGCGCAGTATTTT. V usage is TRBV20-1 and J usage is TRBJ2-3; 10 nucleotides match TRBD2. This CDR3 is built from 14 residues. CDR1 is DFQATT and CDR2 is SNEGSKA in the germline V gene (reference sequence).